A single sample gave rise to the 21 T cell receptor beta chains below, sequenced in a study of blood T cell repertoires in COVID-19. Measured with immunoSEQ multiplex PCR; TCRdb has only the in-frame clones, and not every one. Of about 56,000 clones detected, roughly 89% appear once; the ten largest clones hold 43%. Sample: peripheral blood. These receptors all stem from a woman aged 55-69 years with COVID-19, enrolled during active disease.

The gene calls are TRBV27 and TRBJ2-7, with 11 bases matching TRBD1. CDR1 and CDR2 (germline): MNHEY, SMNVEV (reference sequence). The CDR3 runs 16 residues. Trimming at V came to 5 bases and at J to 6 bases, leaving 12 bases not matched to a gene. In DNA form, the CDR3 reads TGTGCCAGCAGTCCAACGCCGGGACAGGGGGTTCTCGAGCAGTACTTC. Amino acids: CASSPTPGQGVLEQYF.

CDR3 region: CASSLDPGQGGGYTF. CDR3 DNA: TGTGCCAGCAGCTTAGATCCGGGCCAGGGTGGTGGCTACACCTTC. The chain links TRBV7-2 to TRBJ1-2; D perhaps matches TRBD1 (5 bases). V shed 1 base and J shed 7 bases, with 16 bases lying between them. The CDR3 sequence is 15 residues long. The germline gives CDR1 SGHTA, CDR2 FQGNSA.

V usage is TRBV3-1 (or the pseudogene TRBV3-2) and J usage is TRBJ2-4; TRBD2 might be the D (6 bases). CDR1 is LGHDT and CDR2 is YNNKEL in the germline V gene (reference sequence). This CDR3 contains 15 residues. V dropped 2 bases and J dropped 0 bases, with 8 bases sitting between them. The CDR3 is CASSQPGVAKNIQYF. The CDR3 nucleotides are TGTGCCAGCAGCCAACCGGGGGTAGCCAAAAACATTCAGTACTTC.

V is TRBV5-1 and J is TRBJ2-1, with D maybe TRBD1 (6 bases). Germline lookup yields CDR1 SGHRS and CDR2 YFSETQ. This CDR3 is built from 16 residues. The ends were cut back, 4 bases at V and 6 bases at J, with 20 bases in the middle. CDR3 DNA sequence: TGCGCCAGCAGCCCCGCGGCAGGGGTTGGCATCAATGAGCAGTTCTTC. Its translation is CASSPAAGVGINEQFF.

V is TRBV7-6 and J is TRBJ2-1, with 7 bases fitting TRBD2. V lost 4 bases and J lost 0; bases outside the gene matches: 9. The CDR3 loop spans 17 amino acids. Germline-derived CDR1 and CDR2 are SGHVS and FNYEAQ. The CDR3 DNA follows: TGTGCCAGCAGCTCCTCGGGACTATCCGGCTCCTACAATGAGCAGTTCTTC. Amino acids: CASSSSGLSGSYNEQFF.

The chain has TRBV5-5 and TRBJ1-3; D ambiguous. Trimming pared 2 bases from V and 4 bases from J, leaving 10 bases between. Germline CDR1 is SGHKS and CDR2 is YYEKEE (reference sequence). This CDR3 spans 14 amino acids. CDR3 in amino acids: CASSLGGSGNTIYF. The CDR3 coding sequence is TGTGCCAGCAGCTTAGGAGGTTCCGGAAACACCATATATTTT.

J is TRBJ2-7 and V is TRBV15; TRBD1 matches at 8 bases. The CDR3 has 15 amino acids. V lost 1 base, J lost 1 base, and 3 bases stayed unmatched. The germline CDR1 and CDR2 sequences are LNHNV and YYDKDF (reference sequence). The CDR3 spells CATSRGQGMSYEQYF. The CDR3 nucleotides read TGTGCCACCAGCAGAGGACAGGGGATGTCCTACGAGCAGTACTTC.

The chain recombines TRBV28 with TRBJ2-3, with a tentative D call TRBD2 (5 bases). CDR1 is MDHEN and CDR2 is SYDVKM in the germline V gene. V was pared by 6 bases and J by 2 bases, with 12 bases between. This CDR3 is 14 amino acids long. CDR3 protein: CASSPSGYTDTQYF. DNA of the CDR3: TGTGCCAGCAGCCCCAGCGGCTACACAGATACGCAGTATTTT.

The CDR3 loop reads CASSLGQRFEKLFF. Here the CDR3 DNA reads TGCGCCAGCAGCCTCGGACAGAGATTTGAAAAACTGTTTTTT. The chain carries TRBV4-1 and TRBJ1-4; TRBD1 is a possible D gene (6 bases). Trimming removed 4 bases from V and 7 bases from J, with 13 bases in between. The germline V gene has CDR1 MGHRA and CDR2 YSYEKL. This CDR3 is 14 amino acids long.

The rearrangement links TRBV12-3 or TRBV12-4 to TRBJ2-5; maybe TRBD1 (5 bases). Trimming pared 3 bases from V and 5 bases from J, leaving 7 bases between. This CDR3 has 12 amino acids. CDR3 in amino acids: CASSLSGETQYF. CDR3 sequence (DNA): TGTGCCAGCAGTTTGTCAGGGGAGACCCAGTACTTC.

The rearrangement joins TRBV7-8 to TRBJ1-5; D is unclear. Germline assignment: CDR1 SGHVS and CDR2 FQNEAQ. Trimming shortened V by 0 bases and J by 1 base, and 10 bases separated the two germline ends. The CDR3 covers 16 residues. The DNA for the CDR3 is TGTGCCAGCAGCTTAGCGTGGCCAACGAGCAATCAGCCCCAGCATTTT. Translating gives CASSLAWPTSNQPQHF.

The genes are TRBV3-1 (or the pseudogene TRBV3-2) and TRBJ1-6, with TRBD1 matching 10 bases. Germline V gene lookup returns CDR1 LGHDT and CDR2 YNNKEL (reference sequence). The V gene end was trimmed by 0 bases and the J gene end by 6 bases; junction bases not matched to a gene: 2. There are 16 residues in the CDR3. For the CDR3, the DNA is TGTGCCAGCAGCCAAGAGGACAGGGGGGGTAATTCACCCCTCCACTTT. This encodes CASSQEDRGGNSPLHF.

The genes are TRBV7-2 and TRBJ1-3; D may be TRBD1 (6 bases). V was clipped by 2 bases and J by 1 base, with 9 bases between them. The CDR3 has 15 amino acids. Germline loops: CDR1 SGHTA, CDR2 FQGNSA. For the CDR3, the DNA is TGTGCCAGCAGCTTACAAGGGGGATCTGGAAACACCATATATTTT. It specifies CASSLQGGSGNTIYF.

This clone was observed a single time. The chain couples TRBV7-9 to TRBJ2-4; a possible D gene is TRBD2 (7 bases). V shed 4 bases and J shed 5 bases, with 12 bases lying between them. Germline V CDR1 and CDR2: SEHNR, FQNEAQ (reference sequence). The CDR3 contains 14 residues. The CDR3 region has the DNA TGTGCCAGCAGCTCAAGGGGGGGAGAAAACATTCAGTACTTC. It translates to CASSSRGGENIQYF.

The chain joins TRBV4-1 to TRBJ2-1, with 9 bases that match TRBD2. The CDR3 spans 16 residues. The V segment lost 0 bases and the J segment 10 bases; nucleotides outside the gene matches: 10. The germline gives CDR1 MGHRA, CDR2 YSYEKL. Here the CDR3 reads CASSQEWVSGSREQFF. CDR3 coding DNA: TGCGCCAGCAGCCAAGAATGGGTTAGCGGGAGTCGGGAGCAGTTCTTC.

The chain couples TRBV6-2 or TRBV6-3 to TRBJ2-1; 8 positions agree with TRBD1. Trimming took 5 bases from V and 3 from J; bases not matched to a gene: 9. Germline loops: CDR1 MNHEY, CDR2 SVGEGT. This CDR3 comprises 16 residues. The CDR3 sequence is CASSQGTGPFYNEQFF. The DNA of the CDR3 is TGTGCCAGCAGTCAAGGGACAGGCCCATTCTACAATGAGCAGTTCTTC.

The gene calls are TRBV13 and TRBJ1-6; tentatively, D is TRBD1 (6 bases). V lost 5 bases, J lost 6 bases, and 11 bases lay in between. The germline V gene has CDR1 PRHDT and CDR2 FYEKMQ (reference sequence). The CDR3 contains 14 residues. The chain's CDR3 is CASSQQGSNSPLHF. Here the CDR3 DNA reads TGTGCCAGCAGCCAACAGGGTAGTAATTCACCCCTCCACTTT.

This sequence joins TRBV28 and TRBJ1-5, with 8 nucleotides matching TRBD1. Germline-derived CDR1 and CDR2 are MDHEN and SYDVKM. The CDR3 is 14 amino acids. The trim removed 5 bases at V and 6 bases at J, leaving 6 bases unmatched. CDR3 nucleotides: TGTGCCAGCAGTCGTACAGGGGGAAGTCAGCCCCAGCATTTT. Protein product: CASSRTGGSQPQHF. Based on the CDR3 plus reference TRBV28 and TRBJ1-5, the full variable domain is DVKVTQSSRYLVKRTGEKVFLECVQDMDHENMFWYRQDPGLGLRLIYFSYDVKMKEKGDIPEGYSVSREKKERFSLILESASTNQTSMYLCASSRTGGSQPQHFGDGTRLSIL.

The gene calls are TRBV10-3 and TRBJ2-2; 14 bases are shared with TRBD2. CDR1 ENHRY and CDR2 SYGVKD come from the germline V gene. V trimming: 4 bases; J trimming: 4 bases; junction bases outside the gene matches: 11. CDR3 length equals 19 residues. In DNA, the CDR3 is TGTGCCATCAGTGGACGGGGGGGACTAGCGGGAGTGTTCACCGGGGAGCTGTTTTTT. Translated, it gives CAISGRGGLAGVFTGELFF.

The CDR3 spells CASSIDWGLNTGELFF. For the CDR3, the DNA is TGTGCCAGTAGTATAGATTGGGGCCTGAACACCGGGGAGCTGTTTTTT. The chain recombines TRBV19 with TRBJ2-2; TRBD1 might be the D (5 bases). With 0 bases removed from V and 1 base from J, the gap between germline ends came to 9 bases. CDR3 length: 16 amino acids. Germline-derived CDR1 and CDR2 are LNHDA and SQIVND (reference sequence).

The chain is built from TRBV19 and TRBJ1-2; a weak D match, TRBD1 (5 bases). The CDR3 loop spans 15 amino acids. The V end lost 3 bases, the J end lost 0 bases, and 11 bases lay between the germline ends. Germline V lookup: CDR1 LNHDA, CDR2 SQIVND (reference sequence). CDR3 sequence: CASSILTAPNYGYTF. In DNA form, the CDR3 reads TGTGCCAGTAGTATTCTGACAGCTCCTAACTATGGCTACACCTTC.